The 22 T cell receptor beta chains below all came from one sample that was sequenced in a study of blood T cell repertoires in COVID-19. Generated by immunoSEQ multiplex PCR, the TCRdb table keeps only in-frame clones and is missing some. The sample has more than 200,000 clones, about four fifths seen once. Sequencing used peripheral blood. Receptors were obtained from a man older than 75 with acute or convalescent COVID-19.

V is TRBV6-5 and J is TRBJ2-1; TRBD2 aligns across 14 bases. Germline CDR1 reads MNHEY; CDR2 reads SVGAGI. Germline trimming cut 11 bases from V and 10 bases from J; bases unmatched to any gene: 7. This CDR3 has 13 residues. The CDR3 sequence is CAVPGLAGVEQFF. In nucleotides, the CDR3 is TGTGCCGTACCGGGACTAGCGGGAGTCGAGCAGTTCTTC.

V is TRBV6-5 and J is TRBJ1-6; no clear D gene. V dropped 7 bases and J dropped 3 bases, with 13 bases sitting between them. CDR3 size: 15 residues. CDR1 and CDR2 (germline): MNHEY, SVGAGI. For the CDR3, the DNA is TGTGCCAGCATCCTGGGCCTACTCTATAATTCACCCCTCCACTTT. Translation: CASILGLLYNSPLHF.

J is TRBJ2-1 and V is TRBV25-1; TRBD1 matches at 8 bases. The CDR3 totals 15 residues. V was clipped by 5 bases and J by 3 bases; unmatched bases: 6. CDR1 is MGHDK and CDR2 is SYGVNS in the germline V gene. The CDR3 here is CASSSQGAHYNEQFF. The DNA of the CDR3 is TGTGCCAGCAGTAGCCAGGGGGCCCACTACAATGAGCAGTTCTTC.

CDR3 sequence (DNA): TGTGCCAGCAGGAACGACAGGGCGGGCAATCAGCCCCAGCATTTT. It translates to CASRNDRAGNQPQHF. V usage is TRBV7-9 and J usage is TRBJ1-5; TRBD1 matches 7 bases. The germline gives CDR1 SEHNR, CDR2 FQNEAQ (reference sequence). The CDR3 loop spans 15 amino acids. V shed 6 bases and J 2 bases; nucleotides not matched to a gene: 7.

CDR3 in amino acids: CASSHVGPMGDQPQHF. The CDR3 DNA reads as TGTGCCAGCAGCCATGTGGGGCCCATGGGTGATCAGCCCCAGCATTTT. The chain carries TRBV6-2 or TRBV6-3 and TRBJ1-5, with D perhaps matching TRBD1 (5 bases). Germline lookup yields CDR1 MNHEY and CDR2 SVGEGT. Trimming pared 6 bases from V and 5 bases from J, leaving 20 bases between. The CDR3 covers 16 residues.

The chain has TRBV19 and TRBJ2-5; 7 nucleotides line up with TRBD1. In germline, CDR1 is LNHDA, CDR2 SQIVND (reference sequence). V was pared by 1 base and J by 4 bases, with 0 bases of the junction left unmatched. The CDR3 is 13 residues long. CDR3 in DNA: TGTGCCAGTAGTATAGGACAGGGAGAGACCCAGTACTTC. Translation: CASSIGQGETQYF.

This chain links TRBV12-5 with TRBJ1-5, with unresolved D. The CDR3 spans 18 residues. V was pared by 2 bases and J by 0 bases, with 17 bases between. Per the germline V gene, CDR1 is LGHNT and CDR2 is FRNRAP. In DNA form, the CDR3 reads TGTGCTAGTGGTTTGAGGATTTGGGGAGAGTATAGCAATCAGCCCCAGCATTTT. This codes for CASGLRIWGEYSNQPQHF. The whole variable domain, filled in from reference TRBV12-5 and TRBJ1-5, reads DARVTQTPRHKVTEMGQEVTMRCQPILGHNTVFWYRQTMMQGLELLAYFRNRAPLDDSGMPKDRFSAEMPDATLATLKIQPSEPRDSAVYFCASGLRIWGEYSNQPQHFGDGTRLSIL.

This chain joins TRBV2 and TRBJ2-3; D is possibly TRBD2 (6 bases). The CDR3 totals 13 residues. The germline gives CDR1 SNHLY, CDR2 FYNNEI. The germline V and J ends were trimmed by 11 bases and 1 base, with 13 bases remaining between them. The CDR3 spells CAHGLPGTDTQYF. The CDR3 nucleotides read TGTGCCCACGGACTACCAGGCACAGATACGCAGTATTTT. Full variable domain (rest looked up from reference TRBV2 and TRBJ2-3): EPEVTQTPSHQVTQMGQEVILRCVPISNHLYFYWYRQILGQKVEFLVSFYNNEISEKSEIFDDQFSVERPDGSNFTLKIRSTKLEDSAMYFCAHGLPGTDTQYFGPGTRLTVL.

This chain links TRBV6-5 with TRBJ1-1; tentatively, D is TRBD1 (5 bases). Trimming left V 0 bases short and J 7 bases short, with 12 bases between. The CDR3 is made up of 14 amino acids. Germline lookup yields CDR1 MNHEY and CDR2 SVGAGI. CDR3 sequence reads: CASSYSRFDSEAFF. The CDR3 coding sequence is TGTGCCAGCAGTTACTCGCGTTTCGACAGTGAAGCTTTCTTT.

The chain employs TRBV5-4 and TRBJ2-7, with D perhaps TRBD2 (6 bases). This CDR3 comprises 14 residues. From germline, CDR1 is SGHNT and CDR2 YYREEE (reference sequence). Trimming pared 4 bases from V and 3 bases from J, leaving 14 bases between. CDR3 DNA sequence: TGTGCCAGCAGCCCCCGGGACTCGCTCTACGAGCAGTACTTC. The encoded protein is CASSPRDSLYEQYF.

The CDR3 loop is CASQEGQGFSYNSPLHF. CDR3 bases: TGTGCCAGCCAAGAGGGACAGGGATTCTCCTATAATTCACCCCTCCACTTT. The J gene is TRBJ1-6, the V gene TRBV11-2; 9 bases are a match to TRBD1. J was trimmed by 0 bases and V by 8 bases; bases with no gene match: 8. The CDR3 spans 17 residues. Germline CDR1 reads SGHAT; CDR2 reads FQNNGV.

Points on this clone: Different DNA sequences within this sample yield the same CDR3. Written as DNA, the CDR3 is TGTGCCAGCAGTGAAACAGGGAGAGGAAACACCATATATTTT. Its translation: CASSETGRGNTIYF. This sequence joins TRBV25-1 and TRBJ1-3, with D perhaps TRBD1 (6 bases). CDR3 length equals 14 residues. The germline gives CDR1 MGHDK, CDR2 SYGVNS. The V gene lost 2 bases and the J gene lost 4 bases, with 9 bases spanning the gap.

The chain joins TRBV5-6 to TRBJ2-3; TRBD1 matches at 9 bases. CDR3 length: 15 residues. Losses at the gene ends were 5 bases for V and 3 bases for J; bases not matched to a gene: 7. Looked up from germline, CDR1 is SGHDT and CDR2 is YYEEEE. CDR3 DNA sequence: TGTGCCAGCAGGACGCGAGGACAGGGGACAGATACGCAGTATTTT. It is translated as CASRTRGQGTDTQYF.

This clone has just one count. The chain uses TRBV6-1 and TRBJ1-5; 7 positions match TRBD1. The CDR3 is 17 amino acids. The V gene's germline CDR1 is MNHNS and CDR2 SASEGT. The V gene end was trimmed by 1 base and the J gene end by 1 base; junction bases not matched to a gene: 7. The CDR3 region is CASSEGITGVSNQPQHF. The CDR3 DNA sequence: TGTGCCAGCAGTGAAGGGATAACAGGGGTAAGCAATCAGCCCCAGCATTTT.

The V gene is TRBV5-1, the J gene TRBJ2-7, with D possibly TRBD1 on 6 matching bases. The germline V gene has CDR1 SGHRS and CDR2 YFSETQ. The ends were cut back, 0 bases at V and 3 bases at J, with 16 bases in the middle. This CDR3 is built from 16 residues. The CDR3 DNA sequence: TGCGCCAGCAGCTTGGGCCTACAGACAGGAAACTACGAGCAGTACTTC. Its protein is CASSLGLQTGNYEQYF.

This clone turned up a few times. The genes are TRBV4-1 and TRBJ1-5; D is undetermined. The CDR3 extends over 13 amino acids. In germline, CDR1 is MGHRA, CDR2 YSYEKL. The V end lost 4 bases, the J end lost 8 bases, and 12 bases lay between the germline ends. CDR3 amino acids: CASSRGGREPQHF. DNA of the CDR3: TGCGCCAGCAGCCGCGGAGGGCGGGAGCCCCAGCATTTT.

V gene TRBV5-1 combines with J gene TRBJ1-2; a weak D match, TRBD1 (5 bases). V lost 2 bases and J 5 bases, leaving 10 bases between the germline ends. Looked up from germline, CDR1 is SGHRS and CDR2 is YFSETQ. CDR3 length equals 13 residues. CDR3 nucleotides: TGCGCCAGCAGCTTCCCGGGGGAGTATGGCTACACCTTC. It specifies CASSFPGEYGYTF.

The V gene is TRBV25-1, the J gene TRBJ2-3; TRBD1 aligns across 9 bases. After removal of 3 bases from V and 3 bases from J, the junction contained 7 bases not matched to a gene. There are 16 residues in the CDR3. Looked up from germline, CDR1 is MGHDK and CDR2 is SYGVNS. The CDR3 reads CASSDPSGTGTDTQYF. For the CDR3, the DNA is TGTGCCAGCAGTGACCCCTCCGGGACAGGGACAGATACGCAGTATTTT.

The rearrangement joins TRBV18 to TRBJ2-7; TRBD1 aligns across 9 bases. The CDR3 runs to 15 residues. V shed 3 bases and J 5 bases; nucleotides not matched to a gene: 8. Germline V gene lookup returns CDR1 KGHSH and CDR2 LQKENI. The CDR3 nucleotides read TGTGCCAGCTCACCCGGACAGGGGAGGGGGAACGAGCAGTACTTC. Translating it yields CASSPGQGRGNEQYF.

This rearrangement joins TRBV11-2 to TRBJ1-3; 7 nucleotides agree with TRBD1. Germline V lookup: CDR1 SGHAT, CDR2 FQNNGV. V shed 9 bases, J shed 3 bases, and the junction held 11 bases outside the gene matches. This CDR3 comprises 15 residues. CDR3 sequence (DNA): TGTGCCAGAGAGGGACAGCCAAGCAATGGAAACACCATATATTTT. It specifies CAREGQPSNGNTIYF.

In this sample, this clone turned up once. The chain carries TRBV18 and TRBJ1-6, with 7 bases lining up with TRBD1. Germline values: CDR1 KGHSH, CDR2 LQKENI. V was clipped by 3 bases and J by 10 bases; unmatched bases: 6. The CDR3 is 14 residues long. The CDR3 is CASSPQGEGSPLHF. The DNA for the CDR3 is TGTGCCAGCTCACCCCAGGGGGAAGGATCACCCCTCCACTTT.

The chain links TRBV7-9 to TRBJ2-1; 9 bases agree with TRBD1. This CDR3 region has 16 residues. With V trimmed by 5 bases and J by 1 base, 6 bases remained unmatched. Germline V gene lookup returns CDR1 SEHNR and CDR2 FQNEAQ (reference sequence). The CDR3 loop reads CASSPTGGLSYNEQFF. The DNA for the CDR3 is TGTGCCAGCAGCCCAACAGGGGGCCTGTCCTACAATGAGCAGTTCTTC.